These T cell receptor beta chains were read from a single sample in a study of OX40 agonist ivuxolimab in advanced cancers. Assay used: immunoSEQ multiplex PCR; TCRdb lists only in-frame clones, some missing. Of roughly 80,000 clones in the sample, 80% to 90% were seen once. Material: CD4+ or CD8+ T cells sorted from blood, obtained in a trial of the OX40 agonist ivuxolimab. Every receptor here comes from an adult with an advanced solid tumor such as melanoma, head and neck, liver or kidney cancer. Each CDR3 is given with its conserved first and last residue. A D gene is named only where the DNA matches it firmly. The size of a clone is reported for some rows only, either as once, few or many, or as a class for expanded clones.

NA	NA	TRBV4-3	13	TRBJ2-3	CASSQDLGDTQYF	TGCGCCAGCAGCCAAGATCTGGGTGATACGCAGTATTTT
NA	NA	TRBV9	16	TRBJ2-1	CASSVEETHLYNEQFF	TGTGCCAGCAGCGTAGAGGAAACACACCTATACAATGAGCAGTTCTTC
medium-sized	NA	TRBV6-6	12	TRBJ1-5	CASSYSRQPQHF	TGTGCCAGCAGTTACTCGAGGCAGCCCCAGCATTTT
NA	NA	TRBV11-3	14	TRBJ2-1	CASSDGGSYNEQFF	TGTGCCAGCAGCGACGGTGGCTCCTACAATGAGCAGTTCTTC
NA	TRBD2	TRBV27	14	TRBJ2-5	CASSQAGGLKTQYF	TGTGCCAGCTCTCAAGCGGGAGGGTTAAAGACCCAGTACTTC
NA	TRBD1	TRBV11-2	16	TRBJ2-3	CASSRDFGQGADTQYF	TGTGCCAGCAGTCGGGACTTCGGACAGGGGGCAGATACGCAGTATTTT
NA	NA	TRBV5-1	18	TRBJ1-5	CASSLAPGFGKGGQPQHF	TGCGCCAGCAGCTTGGCCCCAGGTTTCGGTAAAGGTGGTCAGCCCCAGCATTTT
NA	NA	TRBV19	14	TRBJ1-3	CATSASRAGNTIYF	TGTGCCACCTCCGCCTCGAGAGCAGGAAACACCATATATTTT
NA	NA	TRBV10-3	16	TRBJ1-2	CAISELNSRTVHGYTF	TGTGCCATCAGTGAGTTGAATTCCCGGACAGTTCATGGCTACACCTTC
NA	TRBD2	TRBV7-3	15	TRBJ2-1	CASSRAGGFNNEQFF	TGTGCCAGCAGCCGCGCGGGGGGGTTTAACAATGAGCAGTTCTTC
few	TRBD1	TRBV5-6	12	TRBJ1-2	CASRWGTVEYTF	TGTGCCAGCAGGTGGGGGACAGTTGAATACACCTTC
NA	NA	TRBV11-2	15	TRBJ1-1	CASSLWGRTNTEAFF	TGTGCCAGCAGCTTATGGGGCAGGACGAACACTGAAGCTTTCTTT
few	TRBD1	TRBV5-1	16	TRBJ1-2	CASSLAVTGRGYGYTF	TGCGCCAGCAGCTTGGCCGTGACAGGGAGAGGGTATGGCTACACCTTC
NA	NA	TRBV7-2	13	TRBJ1-2	CASSLADTYGYTF	TGTGCCAGCAGCTTAGCGGACACTTATGGCTACACCTTC
NA	TRBD2	TRBV15	15	TRBJ2-1	CATSRASGVSDEQFF	TGTGCCACCAGCAGAGCCAGCGGGGTGTCCGATGAGCAGTTCTTC
NA	TRBD1	TRBV5-4	15	TRBJ1-1	CASSLAGTGGTEAFF	TGTGCCAGCAGCTTGGCTGGGACAGGAGGAACTGAAGCTTTCTTT
NA	TRBD1	TRBV5-1	15	TRBJ1-1	CASSTTGGRNTEAFF	TGCGCCAGCAGCACGACAGGGGGTAGGAACACTGAAGCTTTCTTT
NA	NA	TRBV6-1	14	TRBJ1-4	CASTARQKEAKLFF	TGTGCCAGCACTGCCCGACAGAAGGAGGCAAAACTGTTTTTT
NA	NA	TRBV18	15	TRBJ1-6	CASSPQTAYNSPLHF	TGTGCCAGCTCACCACAAACCGCGTATAATTCACCCCTCCACTTT
NA	TRBD1	TRBV7-9	16	TRBJ1-3	CASSFGDRGRGNTIYF	TGTGCCAGCAGCTTTGGGGACAGGGGGCGCGGAAACACCATATATTTT
NA	NA	TRBV2	15	TRBJ2-3	CASSVRRASTDTQYF	TGTGCCAGCAGTGTGAGGCGGGCCAGCACAGATACGCAGTATTTT
NA	NA	TRBV28	10	TRBJ1-4	CASLNEKLFF	TGTGCCAGCCTAAATGAAAAACTGTTTTTT
NA	NA	TRBV5-4	16	TRBJ2-3	CASSFPAGGITDTQYF	TGTGCCAGCAGCTTTCCCGCCGGGGGCATCACAGATACGCAGTATTTT
once	TRBD2	TRBV5-1	16	TRBJ2-3	CASSLLAGDNTDTQYF	TGCGCCAGCAGCTTACTAGCGGGGGACAACACAGATACGCAGTATTTT
NA	TRBD2	TRBV6-5	14	TRBJ2-3	CASRLAASTDTQYF	TGTGCCAGCAGGCTAGCGGCAAGCACAGATACGCAGTATTTT
NA	NA	TRBV6-1	13	TRBJ2-5	CASRTGEGETQYF	TGTGCCAGCAGAACAGGGGAGGGGGAGACCCAGTACTTC
NA	TRBD1	TRBV6-4	13	TRBJ2-2	CASSRQGSGELFF	TGTGCCAGCAGTAGACAGGGGTCCGGGGAGCTGTTTTTT
NA	NA	TRBV4-2	21	TRBJ1-3	CASSQEGTGRGRINSGNTIYF	TGTGCCAGCAGCCAAGAGGGAACAGGGAGGGGGAGGATAAACTCTGGAAACACCATATATTTT
once	NA	TRBV14	17	TRBJ2-1	CASSQEGRTTLYNEQFF	TGTGCCAGCAGCCAAGAGGGAAGGACTACCCTTTACAATGAGCAGTTCTTC
once	NA	TRBV7-2	12	TRBJ2-1	CASSLVGSRQFF	TGTGCCAGCAGCTTAGTAGGAAGTCGGCAGTTCTTC
NA	NA	TRBV6-1	14	TRBJ2-4	CASTRTPGRDIQYF	TGTGCCAGCACCCGAACGCCCGGTCGGGACATTCAGTACTTC
NA	NA	TRBV18	14	TRBJ1-2	CASSPPEGVYGYTF	TGTGCCAGCTCACCACCAGAAGGGGTCTATGGCTACACCTTC
NA	NA	TRBV7-2	15	TRBJ2-3	CASSLGQPYTDTQYF	TGTGCCAGCAGCTTAGGGCAGCCTTACACAGATACGCAGTATTTT
once	NA	TRBV28	14	TRBJ1-6	CASRAGTYNSPLHF	TGTGCCAGCAGGGCCGGGACCTATAATTCACCCCTCCACTTT
NA	NA	TRBV19	13	TRBJ1-5	CASLGGSAQPQHF	TGTGCCAGCCTCGGGGGGTCGGCTCAGCCCCAGCATTTT
NA	NA	TRBV5-1	15	TRBJ2-2	CATRGGSANTGELFF	TGCGCCACCCGGGGCGGGTCTGCGAACACCGGGGAGCTGTTTTTT
NA	TRBD1	TRBV27	13	TRBJ1-2	CASSRDRGYGYTF	TGTGCCAGCAGCCGAGACAGGGGCTATGGCTACACCTTC
once	NA	TRBV4-2	15	TRBJ2-2	CASRPARLNTGELFF	TGTGCCAGCAGGCCCGCACGGTTGAACACCGGGGAGCTGTTTTTT
NA	TRBD1	TRBV7-9	15	TRBJ2-7	CASSPGQGASYEQYF	TGTGCCAGCAGCCCGGGACAGGGGGCTTCCTACGAGCAGTACTTC
NA	TRBD2	TRBV27	12	TRBJ2-7	CASKRGSYEQYF	TGTGCCAGCAAGCGGGGCTCCTACGAGCAGTACTTC
NA	NA	TRBV18	16	TRBJ2-5	CASSPNRDPRQETQYF	TGTGCCAGCTCACCAAACAGGGACCCACGACAAGAGACCCAGTACTTC
NA	NA	TRBV4-2	17	TRBJ2-2	CASSLPGDPYSGGELFF	TGTGCCAGCAGCTTGCCCGGGGACCCCTACTCCGGCGGGGAGCTGTTTTTT
NA	TRBD1	TRBV4-1	17	TRBJ2-7	CASSPRGGGTGGDEQYF	TGCGCCAGCAGCCCAAGGGGAGGCGGGACAGGGGGCGACGAGCAGTACTTC
NA	NA	TRBV7-7	14	TRBJ2-5	CASSSGAGQTTQYF	TGTGCCAGCAGCTCGGGGGCGGGGCAGACGACCCAGTACTTC
NA	NA	TRBV7-2	15	TRBJ1-3	CASSLAQGGFGTIYF	TGTGCCAGCAGCTTAGCACAGGGCGGTTTTGGCACCATATATTTT
NA	NA	TRBV10-1	13	TRBJ2-3	CASSESHSDTQYF	TGCGCCAGCAGTGAGTCTCACTCAGATACGCAGTATTTT